The subject of this entry is one T cell receptor (beta chain). V was clipped by 7 bases and J by 0 bases, with 13 bases between them. Germline assignment: CDR1 LNHNV and CDR2 YYDKDF (reference sequence). The CDR3 runs to 15 residues. This entry is derived from a study of OX40 agonist ivuxolimab in advanced cancers. Overall study context: Prior anti-PD-1, anti-PD-L1 or anti-CTLA-4 therapy was allowed; over 30% had some.

Sequencing was performed with immunoSEQ multiplex PCR; in TCRdb, only in-frame clones are kept and a portion is missing. There are about 15,000 clones in the sample; 80% to 95% occur only once, and 6.5% to 8% lies in the top ten. The clonotype was recovered from an adult with an advanced solid tumor such as melanoma, head and neck, liver or kidney cancer. The source was CD4+ or CD8+ T cells sorted from blood, collected in a trial of the OX40 agonist ivuxolimab. The J gene is TRBJ2-1, the V gene TRBV15; D is unclear. The CDR3 protein is CATTSDRSSYNEQFF. The DNA of the CDR3 is TGTGCCACCACCTCCGACCGGAGCTCCTACAATGAGCAGTTCTTC.